This record concerns one TCR beta chain sequence. The V gene lost 0 bases and the J gene lost 0 bases, with 3 bases spanning the gap. This CDR3 has 13 residues. Germline V gene sequence: CDR1 GTSNPN, CDR2 SVGIG (reference sequence). These data originate in a study of T cell changes during pregnancy in multiple sclerosis. Profiled with immunoSEQ multiplex PCR; TCRdb holds only in-frame clones, not every one. The sample yields 70,000 to 95,000 clones, about 94% seen once. This sequence was found in a female donor in good health, enrolled as a control in a pregnancy study. Sequences were derived from peripheral blood, sampled in the second trimester of pregnancy. This chain joins TRBV30 and TRBJ1-3; the D is unclear. The chain's CDR3 is CAWSVYSGNTIYF. The CDR3, as DNA: TGTGCCTGGAGTGTATACTCTGGAAACACCATATATTTT.